A selection of T cell receptor beta chains follows, all from one sample in a study of CD4 T cells in lung cancer. Repertoires were generated with immunoSEQ multiplex PCR, while TCRdb's copy carries only in-frame clones and drops some. Among about 10,000 clones, over 60% were seen once, and the ten largest hold 15%. The sequencing input was normal lung tissue taken away from the tumor. The origin of the receptors is a man in his sixties with non-small cell lung cancer. Each CDR3 is given with its conserved first and last residue.

v_gene | CDR3aa
TRBV5-5 | CASTTDTGELFF
TRBV27 | CASPLKGLADTGELFF
TRBV11-2 | CASSFSRDRTYPTEAFF
TRBV6-4 | CASSLAGEENEQFF
TRBV27 | CASAFTGSYGYTF
TRBV14 | CASSQRQVQETQYF
TRBV29-1 | CSATGGGVAFF
TRBV19 | CASSIGAGVIGKNIQYF
TRBV6-5 | CASLTTSKGRGELFF
TRBV29-1 | CSAEGPMNTEAFF
TRBV6-6 | CASSYSSTGYEQYF
TRBV9 | CASSVGLAGARGTDTQYF
TRBV12-2 | CASRLLASLGCSSTDTQYF
TRBV19 | CATHGTGDWRNQPQHF
TRBV6-1 | CASSEVGGPTEAFF
TRBV4-1 | CASSPQGWGGYTF
TRBV7-2 | CASSLNSRKETQYF
TRBV27 | CASSFENLGVREQYF
TRBV2 | CASTGGSGTGKQFF
TRBV28 | CASSLYREGSEAFF
TRBV11-2 | CASSLGLKEQPQHF
TRBV5-6 | CASSRDRRKSGYTF
TRBV18 | CASSPRPSGNVDEQFF
TRBV6-5 | CATMNLANVLTF
TRBV6-5 | CASNPRDRANYGYTF
TRBV19 | CASSIRGLGNQPQHF
TRBV6-4 | CASSEASGGDTQYF
TRBV6-6 | CASSDTGNTEAFF
TRBV11-2 | CASSLIATSTDTQYF
TRBV4-2 | CATSHRAGGPDEQYF
TRBV6-5 | CASRYSESSGNTIYF
TRBV27 | CASALVGLAGRNEQYF
TRBV7-6 | CASSLTGEVDTQYF
TRBV7-9 | CASSVRQAHGYTF
TRBV6-6 | CASSFTLTGNTEAFF
TRBV18 | CASSPGGDEQFF
TRBV7-2 | CASSLVGQGSGNTIYF
TRBV5-3 | CARSTGLPQETQYF
TRBV19 | CASSSRDTDTQYF
TRBV27 | CASSLGGGGRGDGYTF